Below are 10 T cell receptor beta chains sequenced from a single sample in a study of T cell responses to AZD1222 COVID-19 vaccine. The assay was immunoSEQ multiplex PCR, and TCRdb's table has in-frame clones only and misses some. This table has about 130,000 clones, approximately 85% appearing once. Here the sequenced sample was peripheral blood, taken on day 0 of AZD1222 vaccination. These receptors originate from an adult in good health.

This chain links TRBV5-4 with TRBJ2-2, with TRBD1 matching 7 bases. The CDR3 has 16 residues. The J segment lost 1 base and the V segment lost 3 bases, leaving 6 bases of the junction unmatched. The germline V gene encodes CDR1 SGHNT and CDR2 YYREEE (reference sequence). In DNA form, the CDR3 reads TGTGCCAGCAGCTCGGGACAGCTTCAGAACACCGGGGAGCTGTTTTTT. Protein: CASSSGQLQNTGELFF.

V is TRBV7-2 and J is TRBJ1-2; 7 nucleotides line up with TRBD1. Germline V gives CDR1 SGHTA, CDR2 FQGNSA. V shed 1 base, J shed 1 base, and the junction held 9 bases outside the gene matches. This CDR3 contains 17 residues. CDR3 sequence reads: CASSLEGGRRVNYGYTF. CDR3 bases: TGTGCCAGCAGCTTAGAAGGGGGCCGGAGGGTTAACTATGGCTACACCTTC. Full variable domain (missing parts from reference TRBV7-2 and TRBJ1-2): GAGVSQSPSNKVTEKGKDVELRCDPISGHTALYWYRQSLGQGLEFLIYFQGNSAPDKSGLPSDRFSAERTGGSVSTLTIQRTQQEDSAVYLCASSLEGGRRVNYGYTFGSGTRLTVV.

The chain's CDR3 is CASSQSRDRATYEQYF. The DNA for the CDR3 is TGCGCCAGCAGTCAATCCCGGGACAGAGCGACCTACGAGCAGTACTTC. V and J are TRBV23-1 and TRBJ2-7, with 7 bases aligning to TRBD1. TRBV23-1 is an open reading frame whose function is uncertain. The trim removed 0 bases at V and 2 bases at J, leaving 7 bases unmatched. The CDR3 has 16 residues.

The genes are TRBV6-5 and TRBJ2-7; no clear D. The V end was cut by 0 bases, the J end by 3 bases, with 12 bases between. The CDR3 length is 15 residues. CDR1 is MNHEY, CDR2 SVGAGI, per germline. The CDR3 sequence: CASSYSRGLNYEQYF. CDR3 DNA sequence: TGTGCCAGCAGTTACTCGCGCGGTTTGAACTACGAGCAGTACTTC.

The chain links TRBV9 to TRBJ2-2, with 12 bases lining up with TRBD2. CDR1 and CDR2 from the germline V gene are SGDLS and YYNGEE. V dropped 3 bases and J dropped 7; count of bases not matched to a gene: 13. The CDR3 covers 18 residues. CDR3 sequence reads: CASSATRRLAGDHGELFF. In nucleotides, the CDR3 is TGTGCCAGCAGCGCTACCCGAAGACTAGCGGGAGATCACGGGGAGCTGTTTTTT.

A single count supports this clone. The chain joins TRBV5-5 to TRBJ2-6; no clear D. CDR1 is SGHKS and CDR2 is YYEKEE in the germline V gene (reference sequence). V was pared by 3 bases and J by 0 bases, with 7 bases between. The CDR3 totals 15 residues. Written as DNA, the CDR3 is TGTGCCAGCAGCTCCCCAGCCTCTGGGGCCAACGTCCTGACTTTC. It encodes CASSSPASGANVLTF.

The chain combines TRBV4-3 with TRBJ2-1; D may match TRBD1 or TRBD2 (5 bases each). The length of the CDR3 is 20 residues. Germline lookup yields CDR1 LGHNA and CDR2 YSLEER. V lost 4 bases and J lost 2, with 27 bases in between. CDR3 nucleotide sequence: TGCGCCAGCAGCCGGGCGCAGGGTCCTGTCGGGGAGCTGGCCTACAATGAGCAGTTCTTC. This gives the protein CASSRAQGPVGELAYNEQFF.

The chain is built from TRBV7-2 and TRBJ1-3; D remains ambiguous. The germline V gene encodes CDR1 SGHTA and CDR2 FQGNSA. V was trimmed by 0 bases and J by 0 bases, leaving 9 bases between them. The CDR3 runs to 16 residues. Here the CDR3 reads CASSLAGSSSGNTIYF. In nucleotides, the CDR3 is TGTGCCAGCAGCTTAGCCGGCTCGAGCTCTGGAAACACCATATATTTT.

The gene calls are TRBV9 and TRBJ2-2, with D perhaps matching TRBD2 (7 bases). Between the trimmed V and J ends, which lost 0 bases and 0 bases, there was a span of 9 bases. Germline CDR1 is SGDLS and CDR2 is YYNGEE. The CDR3 is 16 amino acids. CDR3 DNA sequence: TGTGCCAGCAGCGTAGGCGGGGGCGCGAACACCGGGGAGCTGTTTTTT. This codes for CASSVGGGANTGELFF.

The rearrangement links TRBV24-1 to TRBJ2-7; the D gene is possibly TRBD2 (6 bases). Trimming left V 4 bases short and J 0 bases short, with 9 bases between. Germline CDR1 is KGHDR and CDR2 is SFDVKD. This CDR3 comprises 14 residues. CDR3 region: CATSDPGGSYEQYF. The CDR3 DNA reads as TGTGCCACCAGTGACCCCGGGGGCTCCTACGAGCAGTACTTC.